This T cell receptor (beta chain) emerged from a study of blood T cell repertoires in COVID-19. Germline assignment: CDR1 LNHDA and CDR2 SQIVND (reference sequence). The V gene end was trimmed by 8 bases and the J gene end by 3 bases; junction bases not matched to a gene: 4. There are 13 residues in the CDR3. Authors' processing steps: Cell counts per sample came from amplifying reference gene primers. Measured with immunoSEQ multiplex PCR; TCRdb has only the in-frame clones, and not every one. That table supplies the V and J calls and clone size; D and trimming were determined from the DNA. The table includes about 130,000 clones, 88% detected once.

The chain joins TRBV19 to TRBJ2-7; 10 bases match TRBD1. The sequence came from a man in his 70s with active COVID-19. Sample: peripheral blood. The CDR3 spells CASQRTGGYEQYF. The CDR3 DNA sequence: TGTGCCAGTCAAAGGACAGGGGGCTACGAGCAGTACTTC.